This TCR beta chain was sequenced for a study of cytomegalovirus exposure and HLA in healthy donors. The germline V gene has CDR1 SGHDT and CDR2 YYEEEE. V was cut by 0 bases and J by 7 bases, with 17 bases left in between. This CDR3 has 15 amino acids. PCR amplification relied on 60 Vbeta primers (plus 13 Jbeta primers). Produced via immunoSEQ multiplex PCR; TCRdb's table is partial and in-frame only. The sample gives 55,000 to 70,000 clones, 77% of which show up once; 5% is in the top ten. Only one count was recorded for this clone. Sequencing was performed on PBMCs. V is TRBV5-6 and J is TRBJ2-7, with a weak D call TRBD2 (7 bases). The sequence came from a male donor in good health and CMV-seropositive. CDR3 amino acids: CASSLGEGGLSEQYF. CDR3 bases: TGTGCCAGCAGCTTGGGGGAGGGGGGCCTCTCTGAGCAGTACTTC.